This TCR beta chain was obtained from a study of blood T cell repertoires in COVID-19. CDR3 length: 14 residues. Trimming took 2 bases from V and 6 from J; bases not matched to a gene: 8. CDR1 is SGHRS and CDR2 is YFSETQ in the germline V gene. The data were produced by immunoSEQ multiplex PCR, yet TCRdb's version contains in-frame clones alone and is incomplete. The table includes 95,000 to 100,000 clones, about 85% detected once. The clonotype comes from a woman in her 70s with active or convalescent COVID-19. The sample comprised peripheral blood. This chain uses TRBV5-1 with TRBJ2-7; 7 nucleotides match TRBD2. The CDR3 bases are TGCGCCAGCAGCTTTTCCGGGGAGGGTCTCGAGCAGTACTTC. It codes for CASSFSGEGLEQYF.